The clone carrying this T cell receptor beta chain was picked up a small number of times. The antigen is undetermined. The data derive from a study of cytomegalovirus exposure and HLA in healthy donors. Findings and limits, study-wide: Segments of the TCR beta V type were, in most cases, productive about 87% or about 30% of the time in an earlier analysis. Presence/absence analyses supposed approximately even sequencing depth among donors.

Germline CDR1 is LNHDA and CDR2 is SQIVND (reference sequence). CDR3 length equals 18 residues. V lost 5 bases to trimming and J lost 0 bases; unmatched junction nucleotides: 9. Both 60 Vbeta primers and 13 Jbeta primers went into the PCR. Profiling relied on immunoSEQ multiplex PCR, and the TCRdb table lists in-frame clones only, not all of them. Among 150,000 to 200,000 clones, around 75% were seen once, and the ten largest hold less than 2%. This receptor was taken from a woman aged 30 to 39 in good health and CMV-seronegative. The sequencing sample was made of PBMCs. V and J are TRBV19 and TRBJ1-5; TRBD1 agrees at 11 bases. The CDR3 spells CASSDGQGASHSNQPQHF. CDR3 nucleotides: TGTGCCAGTAGTGATGGACAGGGGGCAAGTCATAGCAATCAGCCCCAGCATTTT. Supplemented by reference TRBV19 and TRBJ1-5, the full variable domain reads DGGITQSPKYLFRKEGQNVTLSCEQNLNHDAMYWYRQDPGQGLRLIYYSQIVNDFQKGDIAEGYSVSREKKESFPLTVTSAQKNPTAFYLCASSDGQGASHSNQPQHFGDGTRLSIL.